These 2 T cell receptor beta chains were all obtained from the same sample, sequenced in a study of T-cell reconstitution after alpha-beta-depleted transplantation in children. The authors prepared the TCRbeta library with unique molecular identifiers. MiXCR was run by TCRdb on the PCR reads, yielding one entry per CDR3 protein. Of 400,000 to 450,000 distinct CDR3 sequences in the sample, about 45% were seen once. Sequences were derived from PBMCs, sampled before TCRalphabeta/CD19-depleted stem cell transplant. The receptors originated from a girl aged 2 to 9 with aplastic anemia, due to receive a stem cell transplant.

The V call is TRBV11-2, the J call TRBJ2-6, with 9 positions matching TRBD1. The V gene's germline CDR1 is SGHAT and CDR2 FQNNGV. The CDR3 runs 17 residues. The trim removed 3 bases at V and 3 bases at J, leaving 6 bases unmatched. CDR3: CASSFTGTGNGANVLTF. DNA for the CDR3: TGTGCCAGCAGCTTCACCGGGACAGGGAATGGGGCCAACGTCCTGACTTTC.

This clonotype was seen at least ten times. The rearrangement links TRBV6-1 to TRBJ2-3, with D perhaps matching TRBD2 (6 bases). This CDR3 comprises 15 residues. Germline lookup yields CDR1 MNHNS and CDR2 SASEGT. V was shortened by 2 bases and J by 6 bases, with 15 bases between the two germline ends. DNA for the CDR3: TGTGCCAGCAGTGAACTCCCACGGAGGGGCGATACGCAGTATTTT. This gives the protein CASSELPRRGDTQYF.